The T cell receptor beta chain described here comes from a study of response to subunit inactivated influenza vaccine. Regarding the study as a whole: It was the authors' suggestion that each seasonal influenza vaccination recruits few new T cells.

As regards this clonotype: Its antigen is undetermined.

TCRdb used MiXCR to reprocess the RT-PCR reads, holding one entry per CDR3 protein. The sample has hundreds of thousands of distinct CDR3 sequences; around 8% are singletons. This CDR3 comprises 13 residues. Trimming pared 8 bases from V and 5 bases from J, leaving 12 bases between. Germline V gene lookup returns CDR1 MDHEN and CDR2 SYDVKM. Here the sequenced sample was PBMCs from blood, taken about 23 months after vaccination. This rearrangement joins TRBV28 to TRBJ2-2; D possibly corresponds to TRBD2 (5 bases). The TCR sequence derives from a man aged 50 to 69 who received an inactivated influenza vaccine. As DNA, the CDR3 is TGTGCCAGCTCCACGGGGATAACCGGGGAGCTGTTTTTT. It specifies CASSTGITGELFF.